This section outlines one TCR beta chain sequence together with its context. V shed 3 bases and J shed 5 bases, with 24 bases lying between them. The CDR3 is 17 amino acids. Per the germline V gene, CDR1 is SGHDT and CDR2 is YYEEEE. These data come from a study of memory CD4+ T cells and cytomegalovirus serostatus. The sort gate was single viable CD3+CD4+CD8-CD45RO+ cells for memory CD4+ T cells. Authors' data handling: After removing out-of-frame reads, 2.3 million or so distinct TCRbeta sequences remained. Assay used: immunoSEQ multiplex PCR; TCRdb lists only in-frame clones, some missing. V, J and clone size were drawn from that table, and D and trimming were deduced from the DNA. This table holds around 50,000 clones, 60% to 80% found once.

This TCR came from an adult in good health and CMV-seronegative. This chain links TRBV5-6 with TRBJ2-7; D may correspond to TRBD1 or TRBD2 (6 bases each). The material sequenced was memory CD4+ T cells from blood. The CDR3, as DNA: TGTGCCAGCAGCTACCAAGGGGGGCGGGCCGGAGCTAACGAGCAGTACTTC. Protein: CASSYQGGRAGANEQYF.